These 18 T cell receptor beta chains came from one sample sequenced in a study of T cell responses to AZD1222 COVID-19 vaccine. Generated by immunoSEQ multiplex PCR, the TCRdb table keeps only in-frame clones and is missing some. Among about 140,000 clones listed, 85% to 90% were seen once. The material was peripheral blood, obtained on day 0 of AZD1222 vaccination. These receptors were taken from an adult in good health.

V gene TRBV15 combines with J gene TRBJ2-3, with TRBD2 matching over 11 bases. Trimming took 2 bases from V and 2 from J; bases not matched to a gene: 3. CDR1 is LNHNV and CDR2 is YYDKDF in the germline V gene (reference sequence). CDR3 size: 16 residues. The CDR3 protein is CATSRRLAGNTDTQYF. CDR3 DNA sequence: TGTGCCACCAGCAGACGACTAGCGGGAAACACAGATACGCAGTATTTT.

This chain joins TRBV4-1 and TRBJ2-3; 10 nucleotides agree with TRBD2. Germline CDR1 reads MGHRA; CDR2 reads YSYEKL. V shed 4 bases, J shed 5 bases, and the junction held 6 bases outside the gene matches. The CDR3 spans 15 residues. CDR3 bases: TGCGCCAGCAGCCGGGGACTAGCGTATGGAGATACGCAGTATTTT. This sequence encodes CASSRGLAYGDTQYF.

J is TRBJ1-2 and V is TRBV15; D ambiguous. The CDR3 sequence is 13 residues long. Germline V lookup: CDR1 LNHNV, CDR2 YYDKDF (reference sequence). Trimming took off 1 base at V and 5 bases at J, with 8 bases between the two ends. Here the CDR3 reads CATSRGGGYGYTF. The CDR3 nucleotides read TGTGCCACCAGCAGAGGTGGCGGGTATGGCTACACCTTC. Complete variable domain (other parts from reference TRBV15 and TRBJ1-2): DAMVIQNPRYQVTQFGKPVTLSCSQTLNHNVMYWYQQKSSQAPKLLFHYYDKDFNNEADTPDNFQSRRPNTSFCFLDIRSPGLGDTAMYLCATSRGGGYGYTFGSGTRLTVV.

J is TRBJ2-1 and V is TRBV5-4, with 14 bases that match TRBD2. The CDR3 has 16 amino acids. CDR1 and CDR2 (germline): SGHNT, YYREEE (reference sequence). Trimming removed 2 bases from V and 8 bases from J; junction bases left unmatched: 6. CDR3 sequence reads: CASSFGGLAGADEQFF. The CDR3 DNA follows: TGTGCCAGCAGCTTTGGGGGACTAGCGGGAGCCGATGAGCAGTTCTTC.

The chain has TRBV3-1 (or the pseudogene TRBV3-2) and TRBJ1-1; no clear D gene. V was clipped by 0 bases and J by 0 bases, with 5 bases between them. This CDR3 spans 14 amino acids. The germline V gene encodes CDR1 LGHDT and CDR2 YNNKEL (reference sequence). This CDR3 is CASSQDYMNTEAFF. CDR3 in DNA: TGTGCCAGCAGCCAAGACTACATGAACACTGAAGCTTTCTTT.

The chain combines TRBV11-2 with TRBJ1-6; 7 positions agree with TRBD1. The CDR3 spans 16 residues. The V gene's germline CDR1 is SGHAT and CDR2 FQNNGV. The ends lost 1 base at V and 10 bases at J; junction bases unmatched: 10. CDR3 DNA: TGTGCCAGCAGCTTAGTCGCAGGGACAGAACCGTCACCCCTCCACTTT. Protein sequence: CASSLVAGTEPSPLHF.

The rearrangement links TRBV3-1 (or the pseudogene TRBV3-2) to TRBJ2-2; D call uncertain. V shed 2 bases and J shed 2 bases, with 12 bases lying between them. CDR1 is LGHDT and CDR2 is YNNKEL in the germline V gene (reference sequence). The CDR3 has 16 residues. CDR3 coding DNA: TGTGCCAGCAGCCAAAGCATCGGTCTAAACACCGGGGAGCTGTTTTTT. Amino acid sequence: CASSQSIGLNTGELFF.

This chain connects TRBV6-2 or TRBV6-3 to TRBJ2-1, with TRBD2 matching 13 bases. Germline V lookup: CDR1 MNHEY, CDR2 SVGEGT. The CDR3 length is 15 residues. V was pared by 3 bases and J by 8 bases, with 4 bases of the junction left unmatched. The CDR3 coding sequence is TGTGCCAGCAGTTATTTTACTAGCGGGAGGGATGAGCAGTTCTTC. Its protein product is CASSYFTSGRDEQFF.

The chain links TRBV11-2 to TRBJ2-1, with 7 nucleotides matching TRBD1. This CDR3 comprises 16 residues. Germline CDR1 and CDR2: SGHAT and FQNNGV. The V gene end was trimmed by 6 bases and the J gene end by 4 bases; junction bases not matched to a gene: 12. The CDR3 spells CASRLLTGRTYNEQFF. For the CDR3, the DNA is TGTGCCAGCAGACTATTGACAGGGAGAACTTACAATGAGCAGTTCTTC.

CDR3: CASPGKTKKRDTDHNEKLFF. CDR3 nucleotides: TGTGCCAGCCCTGGGAAAACTAAAAAACGGGACACAGATCATAATGAAAAACTGTTTTTT. The chain has TRBV28 and TRBJ1-4; D possibly corresponds to TRBD1 (6 bases). Trimming took 8 bases from V and 4 from J, leaving 32 bases between them. CDR1 and CDR2 from the germline V gene are MDHEN and SYDVKM. The CDR3 is made up of 20 amino acids.

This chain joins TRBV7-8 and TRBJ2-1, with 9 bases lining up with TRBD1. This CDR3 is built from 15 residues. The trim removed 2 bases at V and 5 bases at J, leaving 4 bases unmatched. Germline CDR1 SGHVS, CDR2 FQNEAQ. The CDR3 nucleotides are TGTGCCAGCAGCTTAAGGGGGGACAGGGACAATGAGCAGTTCTTC. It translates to CASSLRGDRDNEQFF.

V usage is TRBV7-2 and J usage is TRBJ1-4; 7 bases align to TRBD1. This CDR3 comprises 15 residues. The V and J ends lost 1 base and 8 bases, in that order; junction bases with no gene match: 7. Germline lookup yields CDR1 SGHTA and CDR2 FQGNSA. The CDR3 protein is CASSLGGRGEEKLFF. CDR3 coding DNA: TGTGCCAGCAGCTTAGGGGGCAGGGGGGAGGAAAAACTGTTTTTT.

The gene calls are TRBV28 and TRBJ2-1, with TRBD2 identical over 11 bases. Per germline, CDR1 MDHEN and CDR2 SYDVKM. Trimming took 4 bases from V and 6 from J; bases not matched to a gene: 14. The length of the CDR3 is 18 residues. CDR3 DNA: TGTGCCAGCAGTTACGACCTTAGCGGGAGGGCCGGCAGCAATGAGCAGTTCTTC. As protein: CASSYDLSGRAGSNEQFF.

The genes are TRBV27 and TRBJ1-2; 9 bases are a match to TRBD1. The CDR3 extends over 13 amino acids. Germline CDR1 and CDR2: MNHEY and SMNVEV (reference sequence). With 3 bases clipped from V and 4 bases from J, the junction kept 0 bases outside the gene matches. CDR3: CASSLTGGYGYTF. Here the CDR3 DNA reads TGTGCCAGCAGTTTGACAGGGGGCTATGGCTACACCTTC.

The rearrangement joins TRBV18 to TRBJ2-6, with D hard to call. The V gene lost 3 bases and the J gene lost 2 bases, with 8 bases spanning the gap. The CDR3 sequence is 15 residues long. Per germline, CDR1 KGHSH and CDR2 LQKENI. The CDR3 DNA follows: TGTGCCAGCTCACCGGAAGGTGCTGGGGCCAACGTCCTGACTTTC. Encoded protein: CASSPEGAGANVLTF.

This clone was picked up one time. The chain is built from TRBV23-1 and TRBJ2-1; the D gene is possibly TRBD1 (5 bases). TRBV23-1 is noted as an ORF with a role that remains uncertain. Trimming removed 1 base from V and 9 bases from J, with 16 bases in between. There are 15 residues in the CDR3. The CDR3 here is CASSQWQGAVGEQFF. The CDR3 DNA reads TGCGCCAGCAGTCAATGGCAAGGGGCGGTAGGTGAGCAGTTCTTC.

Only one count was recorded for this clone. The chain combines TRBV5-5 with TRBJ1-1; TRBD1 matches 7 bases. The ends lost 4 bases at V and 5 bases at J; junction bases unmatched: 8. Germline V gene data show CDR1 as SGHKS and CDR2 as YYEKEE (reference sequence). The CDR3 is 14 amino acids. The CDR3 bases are TGTGCCAGCAGCAAAACAGGGGAAGGGACTGAAGCTTTCTTT. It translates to CASSKTGEGTEAFF. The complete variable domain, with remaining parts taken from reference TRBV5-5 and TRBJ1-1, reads DAGVTQSPTHLIKTRGQQVTLRCSPISGHKSVSWYQQVLGQGPQFIFQYYEKEERGRGNFPDRFSARQFPNYSSELNVNALLLGDSALYLCASSKTGEGTEAFFGQGTRLTVV.

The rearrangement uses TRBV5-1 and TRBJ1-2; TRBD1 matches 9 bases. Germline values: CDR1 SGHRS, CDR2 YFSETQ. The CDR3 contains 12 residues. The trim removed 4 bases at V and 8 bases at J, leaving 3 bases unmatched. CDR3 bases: TGCGCCAGCAGCCGGACAGGGGACGGCTACACCTTC. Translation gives CASSRTGDGYTF.